The 22 T cell receptor beta chains in this list originate from one sample, sequenced in a study of OX40 agonist ivuxolimab in advanced cancers. Repertoires were generated with immunoSEQ multiplex PCR, while TCRdb's copy carries only in-frame clones and drops some. The profile covers 20,000 to 25,000 clones, with around 80% appearing a single time and 20% to 30% taken by the ten largest. This sample comprised CD4+ or CD8+ T cells sorted from blood, obtained in a trial of the OX40 agonist ivuxolimab. The receptors were gathered from an adult with an advanced solid tumor such as melanoma, head and neck, liver or kidney cancer.

This sequence joins TRBV5-5 and TRBJ1-5; D is unclear. Germline-derived CDR1 and CDR2 are SGHKS and YYEKEE (reference sequence). There are 14 residues in the CDR3. V gave up 1 base and J gave up 0 bases, with 5 bases separating them. In DNA form, the CDR3 reads TGTGCCAGCAGCTTGTGGTCTAGCAATCAGCCCCAGCATTTT. Translating it yields CASSLWSSNQPQHF.

This clone was detected a few times. The V and J genes are TRBV6-5 and TRBJ1-2, with D hard to call. Trimming took off 9 bases at V and 3 bases at J, with 14 bases between the two ends. The CDR3 runs to 13 residues. The germline CDR1 and CDR2 sequences are MNHEY and SVGAGI. The CDR3 region has the DNA TGTGCCAGTTCCTCCCTCATTTACTATGGCTACACCTTC. This gives the protein CASSSLIYYGYTF.

The chain recombines TRBV7-9 with TRBJ2-7; 10 positions agree with TRBD2. CDR1 is SEHNR and CDR2 is FQNEAQ in the germline V gene (reference sequence). With V trimmed by 4 bases and J by 0 bases, 6 bases remained unmatched. CDR3 length: 16 amino acids. The CDR3 DNA is TGTGCCAGCAGCTCGAGACTAGCGGGTAACTCCTACGAGCAGTACTTC. Encoded protein: CASSSRLAGNSYEQYF.

The table lists this clone with a count of one. The V and J genes are TRBV27 and TRBJ1-2; tentative D call: TRBD1 (5 bases). Germline V lookup: CDR1 MNHEY, CDR2 SMNVEV (reference sequence). V was shortened by 7 bases and J by 1 base, with 7 bases between the two germline ends. The CDR3 has 12 amino acids. As DNA, the CDR3 is TGTGCCAGCATGGGGGGTAACTATGGCTACACCTTC. It encodes CASMGGNYGYTF.

This chain joins TRBV28 and TRBJ1-3, with 7 bases that match TRBD1. CDR1 and CDR2 from the germline V gene are MDHEN and SYDVKM. CDR3 size: 18 residues. The trim removed 1 base at V and 7 bases at J, leaving 16 bases unmatched. CDR3 sequence: CASSLSLVRGALGNTIYF. Here the CDR3 DNA reads TGTGCCAGCAGTTTATCATTGGTCAGGGGGGCGCTAGGGAACACCATATATTTT.

The chain couples TRBV27 to TRBJ2-7; 7 bases are a match to TRBD2. The ends lost 6 bases at V and 2 bases at J; junction bases unmatched: 7. The germline V gene has CDR1 MNHEY and CDR2 SMNVEV (reference sequence). The CDR3 runs 14 residues. CDR3 sequence (DNA): TGTGCCAGCAGGCTTCGCGGGAGTCCCTACGAGCAGTACTTC. Its translation is CASRLRGSPYEQYF.

The rearrangement links TRBV7-2 to TRBJ2-7, with 8 bases fitting TRBD2. The CDR3 is 14 amino acids. Trimming at V came to 3 bases and at J to 2 bases, leaving 3 bases not matched to a gene. The germline CDR1 and CDR2 sequences are SGHTA and FQGNSA. The CDR3 DNA follows: TGTGCCAGCAGCTTTAGCGGGATCACCTACGAGCAGTACTTC. The encoded protein is CASSFSGITYEQYF.

The chain joins TRBV7-9 to TRBJ2-4; D possibly matches TRBD1 or TRBD2 (5 bases each). This CDR3 comprises 13 residues. The V end lost 0 bases, the J end lost 12 bases, and 12 bases lay between the germline ends. Germline-derived CDR1 and CDR2 are SEHNR and FQNEAQ (reference sequence). CDR3 amino acids: CASSLAGREYQYF. The CDR3 coding sequence is TGTGCCAGCAGCTTAGCCGGCAGGGAGTATCAGTACTTC.

This chain uses TRBV9 with TRBJ2-2; tentatively, D is TRBD1 or TRBD2 (5 bases each). CDR1 is SGDLS and CDR2 is YYNGEE in the germline V gene. This CDR3 spans 15 amino acids. The V gene lost 0 bases and the J gene lost 5 bases, with 11 bases spanning the gap. CDR3 DNA sequence: TGTGCCAGCAGCGTAGGCGGATGGGGGACCGGGGAGCTGTTTTTT. This sequence encodes CASSVGGWGTGELFF. The variable domain in full, with the rest retrieved from reference TRBV9 and TRBJ2-2, is DSGVTQTPKHLITATGQRVTLRCSPRSGDLSVYWYQQSLDQGLQFLIQYYNGEERAKGNILERFSAQQFPDLHSELNLSSLELGDSALYFCASSVGGWGTGELFFGEGSRLTVL.

This clone was observed a single time. This CDR3 reads CSVVAGDTYEQYF. CDR3 sequence (DNA): TGCAGCGTTGTAGCGGGGGACACCTACGAGCAGTACTTC. The chain employs TRBV29-1 and TRBJ2-7; 9 bases map to TRBD2. Losses at the gene ends were 4 bases for V and 2 bases for J; bases not matched to a gene: 3. The length of the CDR3 is 13 residues. Germline lookup yields CDR1 SQVTM and CDR2 ANQGSEA.

V gene TRBV7-3 combines with J gene TRBJ2-1, with D possibly being TRBD2 (7 bases). In germline, CDR1 is SGHTA, CDR2 FQGTGA. V was pared by 1 base and J by 4 bases, with 11 bases between. This CDR3 has 15 amino acids. The CDR3 DNA is TGTGCCAGCAGCTTAAGGAGCGGGACATACAATGAGCAGTTCTTC. Translated: CASSLRSGTYNEQFF.

The genes are TRBV10-1 and TRBJ2-7; no definite D call. Trimming pared 4 bases from V and 6 bases from J, leaving 13 bases between. The CDR3 totals 13 residues. Germline V lookup: CDR1 WNHNN, CDR2 SYGVQD (reference sequence). As DNA, the CDR3 is TGCGCCAGCAGTGGGCAGACGGCGGTCGAGCAGTACTTC. Encoded protein: CASSGQTAVEQYF.

A single count supports this clone. The chain employs TRBV6-5 and TRBJ1-3, with D unresolved. The germline V gene encodes CDR1 MNHEY and CDR2 SVGAGI. The V gene lost 2 bases and the J gene lost 4 bases, with 9 bases spanning the gap. This CDR3 region has 14 residues. The CDR3 nucleotides read TGTGCCAGCAGTTACGAGGTAGAAGGAAACACCATATATTTT. It codes for CASSYEVEGNTIYF.

As regards this clone: One end of the junction does not line up with germline, which may come from a read error. The chain uses TRBV7-7 and TRBJ2-1, with D tentatively TRBD2 (5 bases). The CDR3 sequence is 15 residues long. Germline-derived CDR1 and CDR2 are SSHAT and FNYEAQ (reference sequence). The chain's CDR3 is CASSLEGGPDNEQFF. In nucleotides, the CDR3 is TGTGCTAGCAGCTTAGAGGGCGGGCCCGACAATGAGCAGTTCTTC.

This clone counts as medium-sized. The chain couples TRBV7-9 to TRBJ2-2; D is undetermined. Trimming pared 3 bases from V and 4 bases from J, leaving 15 bases between. This CDR3 is built from 16 residues. In germline, CDR1 is SEHNR, CDR2 FQNEAQ (reference sequence). DNA for the CDR3: TGTGCCAGCAGCTTTCCCGGAGAAGATGGCACCGGGGAGCTGTTTTTT. Amino acid sequence: CASSFPGEDGTGELFF.

The genes are TRBV4-1 and TRBJ1-2, with 9 bases aligning to TRBD1. With 4 bases clipped from V and 2 bases from J, the junction kept 2 bases outside the gene matches. This CDR3 comprises 14 residues. Germline CDR1 is MGHRA and CDR2 is YSYEKL. Here the CDR3 DNA reads TGCGCCAGCAGCCCCGGGACAGGGAACTATGGCTACACCTTC. It codes for CASSPGTGNYGYTF.

The rearrangement uses TRBV28 and TRBJ1-2; the D is unclear. Per germline, CDR1 MDHEN and CDR2 SYDVKM. Trimming removed 8 bases at V and 4 bases at J, with 17 bases between. This CDR3 has 14 residues. The CDR3 is CASRVRGKSYGYTF. In nucleotides, the CDR3 is TGTGCCAGCCGGGTCCGGGGAAAGTCCTATGGCTACACCTTC.

The rearrangement joins TRBV27 to TRBJ2-1, with TRBD1 identical over 9 bases. V was clipped by 5 bases and J by 0 bases; unmatched bases: 8. The length of the CDR3 is 17 residues. Germline CDR1 and CDR2: MNHEY and SMNVEV (reference sequence). CDR3 nucleotide sequence: TGTGCCAGCAGTCGAACAGGGGGCTGGAGCTCCTACAATGAGCAGTTCTTC. As protein: CASSRTGGWSSYNEQFF.

The gene calls are TRBV29-1 and TRBJ1-1; D is unclear. Germline V gives CDR1 SQVTM, CDR2 ANQGSEA. Trimming stripped 6 bases from V and 4 bases from J, with 9 bases between. The CDR3 is made up of 11 amino acids. This chain's CDR3 is CSVTGSTEAFF. In DNA, the CDR3 is TGCAGCGTGACCGGTAGCACTGAAGCTTTCTTT.

This CDR3 is CASSERLHGYGYTF. The CDR3 DNA is TGTGCCAGCAGTGAACGATTACACGGGTATGGCTACACCTTC. The J gene is TRBJ1-2, the V gene TRBV6-1; D unresolved. CDR1 MNHNS and CDR2 SASEGT come from the germline V gene. This CDR3 has 14 residues. The V end was cut by 2 bases, the J end by 5 bases, with 12 bases between.

The chain carries TRBV9 and TRBJ2-7, with D unclear. This CDR3 has 12 residues. Trimming left V 0 bases short and J 10 bases short, with 11 bases between. Germline V lookup: CDR1 SGDLS, CDR2 YYNGEE. For the CDR3, the DNA is TGTGCCAGCAGCGTAGAGTTAGGGCAACAGTACTTC. Translating it yields CASSVELGQQYF.

This clone was picked up a small number of times. This rearrangement joins TRBV13 to TRBJ1-1; D remains ambiguous. This CDR3 comprises 13 residues. V shed 5 bases and J shed 7 bases, with 14 bases lying between them. The V gene's germline CDR1 is PRHDT and CDR2 FYEKMQ (reference sequence). The DNA for the CDR3 is TGTGCCAGCAGCATAAAGGGTCGGAATGAAGCTTTCTTT. This gives the protein CASSIKGRNEAFF.